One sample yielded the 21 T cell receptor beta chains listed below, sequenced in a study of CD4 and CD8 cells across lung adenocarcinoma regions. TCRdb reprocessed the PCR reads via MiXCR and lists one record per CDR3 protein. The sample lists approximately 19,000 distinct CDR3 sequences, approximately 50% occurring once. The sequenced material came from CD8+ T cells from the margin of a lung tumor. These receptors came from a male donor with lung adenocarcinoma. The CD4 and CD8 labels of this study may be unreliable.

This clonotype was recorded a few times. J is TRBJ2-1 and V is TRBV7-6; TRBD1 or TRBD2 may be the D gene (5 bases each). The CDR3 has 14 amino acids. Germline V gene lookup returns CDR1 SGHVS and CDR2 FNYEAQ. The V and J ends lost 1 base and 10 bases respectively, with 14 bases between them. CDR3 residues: CASSLVEGPYEQFF. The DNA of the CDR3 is TGTGCCAGCAGCTTAGTAGAGGGACCATACGAGCAGTTCTTC.

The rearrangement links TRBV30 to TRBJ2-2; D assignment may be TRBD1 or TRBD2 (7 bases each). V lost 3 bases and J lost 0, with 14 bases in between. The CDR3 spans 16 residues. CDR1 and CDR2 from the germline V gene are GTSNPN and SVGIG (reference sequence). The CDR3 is CAWRAQGTTNTGELFF. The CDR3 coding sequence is TGTGCCTGGAGGGCACAGGGGACTACGAACACCGGGGAGCTGTTTTTT.

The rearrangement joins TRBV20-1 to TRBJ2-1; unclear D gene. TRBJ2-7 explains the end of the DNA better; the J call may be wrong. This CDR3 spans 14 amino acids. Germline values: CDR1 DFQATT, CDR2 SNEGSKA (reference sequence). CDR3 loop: CSASSGSTSYEQYF. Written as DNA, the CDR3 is TGCAGTGCTAGTTCTGGCTCCACCTCCTACGAGCAGTACTTC.

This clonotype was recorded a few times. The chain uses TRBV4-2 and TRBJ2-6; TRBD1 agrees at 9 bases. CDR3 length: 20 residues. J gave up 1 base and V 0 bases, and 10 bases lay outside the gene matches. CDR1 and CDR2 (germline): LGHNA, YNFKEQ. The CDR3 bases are TGTGCCAGCAGCCAAGATGGGACAGGGTACGGGTGGTCTGGGGCCAACGTCCTGACTTTC. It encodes CASSQDGTGYGWSGANVLTF.

This CDR3 reads CASSLGRVSYEQYF. DNA for the CDR3: TGTGCCAGCAGCTTAGGTAGGGTATCCTACGAGCAGTACTTC. The J gene is TRBJ2-7, the V gene TRBV7-2, with D uncertain. The CDR3 runs to 14 residues. The V and J ends lost 1 base and 1 base respectively, with 8 bases between them. Germline V lookup: CDR1 SGHTA, CDR2 FQGNSA.

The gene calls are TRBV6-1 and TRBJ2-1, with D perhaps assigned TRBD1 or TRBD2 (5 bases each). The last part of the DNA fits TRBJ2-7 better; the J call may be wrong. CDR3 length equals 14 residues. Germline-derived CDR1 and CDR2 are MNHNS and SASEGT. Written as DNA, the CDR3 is TGTGCCAGCACCCCAAAGGGACGGACCTACGAGCAGTACTTC. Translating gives CASTPKGRTYEQYF.

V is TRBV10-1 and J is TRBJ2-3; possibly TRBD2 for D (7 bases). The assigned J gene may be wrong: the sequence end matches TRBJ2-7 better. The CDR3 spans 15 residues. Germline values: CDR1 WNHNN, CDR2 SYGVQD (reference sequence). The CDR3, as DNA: TGCGCCAGCGGTCCTGGGACGGGGGGCAAAGATACGCAGTACTTC. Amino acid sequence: CASGPGTGGKDTQYF.

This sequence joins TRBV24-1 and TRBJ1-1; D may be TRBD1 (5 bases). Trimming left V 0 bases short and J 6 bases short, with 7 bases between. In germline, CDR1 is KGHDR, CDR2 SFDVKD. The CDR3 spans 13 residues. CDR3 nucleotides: TGTGCCACCAGTGATTTGTGGGGGGCTGAAGCTTTCTTT. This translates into CATSDLWGAEAFF.

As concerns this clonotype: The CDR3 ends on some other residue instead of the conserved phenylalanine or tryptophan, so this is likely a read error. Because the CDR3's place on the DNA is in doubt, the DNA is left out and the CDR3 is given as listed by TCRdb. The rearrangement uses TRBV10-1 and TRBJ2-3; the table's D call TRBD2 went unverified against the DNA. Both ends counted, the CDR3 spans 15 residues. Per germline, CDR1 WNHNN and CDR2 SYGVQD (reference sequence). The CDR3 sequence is CASSEEGWSTDTQSL.

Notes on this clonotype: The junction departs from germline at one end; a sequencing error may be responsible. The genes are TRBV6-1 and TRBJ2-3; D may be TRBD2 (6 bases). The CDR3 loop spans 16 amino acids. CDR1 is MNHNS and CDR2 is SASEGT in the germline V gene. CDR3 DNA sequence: TGTGCCAGCAGTGTCTTAACTAGCAGTGGCAAAGATACGCAGTATTTC. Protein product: CASSVLTSSGKDTQYF.

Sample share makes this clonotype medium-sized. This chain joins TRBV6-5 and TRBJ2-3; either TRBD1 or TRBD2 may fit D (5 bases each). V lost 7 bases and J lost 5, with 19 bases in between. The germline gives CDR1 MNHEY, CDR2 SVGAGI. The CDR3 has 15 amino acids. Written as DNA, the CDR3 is TGTGCCAGCATTCCCGAGAGGGGCAGGAGAGATACGCAGTATTTT. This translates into CASIPERGRRDTQYF.

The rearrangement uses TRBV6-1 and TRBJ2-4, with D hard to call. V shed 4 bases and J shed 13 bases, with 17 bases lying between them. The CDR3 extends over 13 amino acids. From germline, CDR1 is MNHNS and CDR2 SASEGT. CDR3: CASSAPNTDKQYF. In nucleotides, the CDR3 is TGTGCCAGCAGTGCACCGAACACAGATAAGCAGTACTTC.

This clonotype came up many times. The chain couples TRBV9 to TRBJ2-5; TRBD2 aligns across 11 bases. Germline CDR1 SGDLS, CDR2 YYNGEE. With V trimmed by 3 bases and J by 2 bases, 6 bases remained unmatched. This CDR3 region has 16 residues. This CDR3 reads CASSELGTSGQETQYF. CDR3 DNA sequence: TGTGCCAGCAGCGAATTAGGGACTAGCGGACAAGAGACCCAGTACTTC.

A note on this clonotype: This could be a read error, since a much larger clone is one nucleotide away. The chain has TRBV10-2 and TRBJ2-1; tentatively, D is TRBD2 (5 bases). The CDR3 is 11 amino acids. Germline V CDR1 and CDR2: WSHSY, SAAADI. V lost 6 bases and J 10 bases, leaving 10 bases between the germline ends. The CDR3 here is CASSSLDEQFF. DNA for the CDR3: TGCGCCAGCAGCTCACTAGACGAGCAGTTCTTC.

The DNA for the CDR3 is TGTGCCAGCAGCTTAGCTTCTAGCGGGAGTTCCTACTCCTACGAGCAGTACTTC. Its translation: CASSLASSGSSYSYEQYF. The rearrangement links TRBV7-2 to TRBJ2-7; 10 positions agree with TRBD2. Trimming removed 0 bases from V and 0 bases from J; junction bases left unmatched: 8. This CDR3 comprises 18 residues. Germline V CDR1 and CDR2: SGHTA, FQGNSA.

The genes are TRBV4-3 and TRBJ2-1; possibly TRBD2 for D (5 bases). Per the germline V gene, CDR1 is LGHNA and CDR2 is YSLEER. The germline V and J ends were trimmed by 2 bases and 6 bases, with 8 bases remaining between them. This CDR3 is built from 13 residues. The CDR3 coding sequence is TGCGCCAGCAGCCAATTTGCGGGCAATGAGCAGTTCTTC. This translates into CASSQFAGNEQFF.

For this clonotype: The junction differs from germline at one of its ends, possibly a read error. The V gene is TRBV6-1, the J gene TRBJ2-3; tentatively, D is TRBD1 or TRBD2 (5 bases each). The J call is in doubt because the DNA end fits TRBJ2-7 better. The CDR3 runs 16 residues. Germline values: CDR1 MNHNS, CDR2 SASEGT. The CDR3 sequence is CAGRETWTGGTNTQYF. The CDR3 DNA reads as TGTGCCGGCAGGGAAACGTGGACTGGCGGCACCAATACGCAGTACTTC.

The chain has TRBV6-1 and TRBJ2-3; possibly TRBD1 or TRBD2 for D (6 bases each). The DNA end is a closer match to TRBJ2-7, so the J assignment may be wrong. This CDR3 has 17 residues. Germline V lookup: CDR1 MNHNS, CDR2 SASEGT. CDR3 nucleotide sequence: TGTGCCAGCAGTGCGGGCTCCGGGGGCCGCAGGACAGATACGCAGTACTTC. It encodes CASSAGSGGRRTDTQYF.

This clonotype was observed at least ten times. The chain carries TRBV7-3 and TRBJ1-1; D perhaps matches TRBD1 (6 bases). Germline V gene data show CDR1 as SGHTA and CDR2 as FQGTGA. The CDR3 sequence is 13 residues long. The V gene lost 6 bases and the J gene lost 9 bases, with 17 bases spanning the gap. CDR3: CASRTGHSSKAFF. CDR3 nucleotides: TGTGCCAGCAGAACGGGACATTCTTCTAAAGCTTTCTTT.

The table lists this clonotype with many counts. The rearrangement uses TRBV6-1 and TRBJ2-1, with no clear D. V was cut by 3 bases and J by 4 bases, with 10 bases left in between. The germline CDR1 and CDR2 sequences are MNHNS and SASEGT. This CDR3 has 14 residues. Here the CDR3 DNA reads TGTGCCAGCAGTGATTTGGAGCCTTACAATGAGCAGTTCTTC. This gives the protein CASSDLEPYNEQFF.

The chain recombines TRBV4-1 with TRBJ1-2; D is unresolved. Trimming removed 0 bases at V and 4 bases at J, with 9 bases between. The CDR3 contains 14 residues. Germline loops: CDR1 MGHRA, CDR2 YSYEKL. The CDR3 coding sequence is TGCGCCAGCAGCCAAGATCCCAGGCCCTATGGCTACACCTTC. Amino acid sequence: CASSQDPRPYGYTF.